What follows describes a single T cell receptor beta chain. As handled by the study authors: Nucleated cell counts were estimated from reference gene primer amplification. The data were produced by immunoSEQ multiplex PCR, yet TCRdb's version contains in-frame clones alone and is incomplete. The D gene and trimming were derived from the DNA, and the V and J assignments and clone size from that table. Of about 380,000 clones in the sample, roughly 85% were seen once. The data were taken from a study of blood T cell repertoires in COVID-19. The overall study: Samples taken during acute and convalescent COVID-19 were collected in the United States, Italy and Spain. PBMCs, B-cell-depleted T cells, or T cells provided the cDNA or gDNA that made up the material.

Germline loops: CDR1 MNHNY, CDR2 SVGAGI (reference sequence). The CDR3 extends over 14 amino acids. Between the trimmed V and J ends, which lost 0 bases and 14 bases, there was a span of 17 bases. The sequence was collected from a woman aged 18-29 years with acute or convalescent COVID-19. The specimen sequenced was peripheral blood. This chain uses TRBV6-6 with TRBJ2-4; possible D gene TRBD1, 5 bases. CDR3 protein: CASSYSTGWGGEYF. As DNA, the CDR3 is TGTGCCAGCAGTTACTCGACGGGTTGGGGCGGAGAGTACTTC.